The 27 T cell receptor beta chains below were found in one sample sequenced in a study of identical twins. TCRdb fed the 5' RACE reads into MiXCR, producing one record per CDR3 protein. The top ten hold approximately 1.6% of the sample, which has more than 650,000 distinct CDR3 sequences, less than 7% seen once. Sequences were obtained from naive T cells sorted from blood. Every receptor here comes from a man between 18 and 29 years old in good health.

This clonotype was seen a few times. This chain joins TRBV7-9 and TRBJ1-3, with a possible D match to TRBD1 (5 bases). CDR1 and CDR2 (germline): SEHNR, FQNEAQ (reference sequence). V shed 11 bases and J shed 0 bases, with 17 bases lying between them. CDR3 size: 15 residues. CDR3 DNA sequence: TGTGCCCGTCAGGAGACAGCCGCCTCTGGAAACACCATATATTTT. Encoded protein: CARQETAASGNTIYF.

Ten or more counts support this clonotype. The J gene is TRBJ1-2, the V gene TRBV12-3 or TRBV12-4; TRBD1 matches 8 bases. The CDR3 has 16 amino acids. V trimming: 2 bases; J trimming: 5 bases; junction bases outside the gene matches: 10. CDR3 sequence reads: CASSLIPQGTGYGYTF. For the CDR3, the DNA is TGTGCCAGCAGTTTAATCCCCCAAGGGACAGGATATGGCTACACCTTC.

The chain employs TRBV5-1 and TRBJ1-1; a possible D gene is TRBD1 (6 bases). The germline V gene encodes CDR1 SGHRS and CDR2 YFSETQ. There are 14 residues in the CDR3. V was clipped by 4 bases and J by 5 bases, with 15 bases between them. The CDR3 sequence is CASSQQGGLTEAFF. DNA for the CDR3: TGCGCCAGCAGCCAACAGGGAGGGTTGACTGAAGCTTTCTTT.

This clonotype was picked up many times. The chain carries TRBV29-1 and TRBJ2-3; 9 bases fit TRBD2. This CDR3 region has 16 residues. J gave up 1 base and V 3 bases, and 8 bases lay outside the gene matches. Germline lookup yields CDR1 SQVTM and CDR2 ANQGSEA. The CDR3 region is CSVERLAGRGTDTQYF. DNA of the CDR3: TGCAGCGTTGAGCGCCTAGCGGGGAGGGGCACAGATACGCAGTATTTT.

The table lists this clonotype with many counts. The chain carries TRBV6-1 and TRBJ1-6, with D perhaps matching TRBD1 (6 bases). Deletions cut 5 bases from V and 7 bases from J, with 21 bases between. CDR3 length: 17 amino acids. CDR1 is MNHNS, CDR2 SASEGT, per germline. DNA for the CDR3: TGTGCCAGCAGTCCCACAGGAGGGAGGGGGTTCAATTCACCCCTCCACTTT. Translation: CASSPTGGRGFNSPLHF.

CDR3 amino acids: CSANMGLATTYEQYF. The CDR3 bases are TGCAGTGCTAATATGGGGCTAGCTACCACCTACGAGCAGTACTTC. The chain employs TRBV20-1 and TRBJ2-7; D may correspond to TRBD1 or TRBD2 (5 bases each). The germline gives CDR1 DFQATT, CDR2 SNEGSKA (reference sequence). The germline V and J ends were trimmed by 4 bases and 2 bases, with 18 bases remaining between them. The CDR3 contains 15 residues.

This clonotype was observed at least ten times. The V call is TRBV10-3, the J call TRBJ1-2; 7 bases align to TRBD1. The junction had 7 bases not matched to a gene; V was cut back by 3 bases and J by 12 bases. The CDR3 loop spans 12 amino acids. Germline CDR1 ENHRY, CDR2 SYGVKD. This chain's CDR3 is CAISERDSKDTF. The CDR3 DNA sequence: TGTGCCATCAGTGAAAGGGACAGTAAGGACACCTTC.

The CDR3 loop reads CSARRVLAGVLTLTDTQYF. The CDR3, as DNA: TGCAGTGCTAGGCGTGTACTAGCGGGAGTCTTAACACTCACAGATACGCAGTATTTT. The V gene is TRBV20-1, the J gene TRBJ2-3; 11 bases fit TRBD2. V was clipped by 3 bases and J by 2 bases; unmatched bases: 16. Germline V gene data show CDR1 as DFQATT and CDR2 as SNEGSKA (reference sequence). This CDR3 contains 19 residues.

V gene TRBV3-1 combines with J gene TRBJ2-7, with TRBD1 matching over 11 bases. CDR1 is LGHDT, CDR2 YNNKEL, per germline (reference sequence). The CDR3 spans 13 residues. The ends lost 4 bases at V and 6 bases at J; junction bases unmatched: 2. In DNA, the CDR3 is TGTGCCAGCAGCCGGGACAGGGGGAGCGAGCAGTACGTC. It translates to CASSRDRGSEQYV.

The genes are TRBV5-1 and TRBJ2-5; D might be TRBD1 or TRBD2, each matching 5 bases. Germline V lookup: CDR1 SGHRS, CDR2 YFSETQ. Trimming removed 0 bases from V and 7 bases from J, with 13 bases in between. The CDR3 totals 14 residues. CDR3 bases: TGCGCCAGCAGCTTGGGACAGCCGAGGGGGACCCAGTACTTC. Translating it yields CASSLGQPRGTQYF.

This clonotype was observed at least ten times. The chain combines TRBV5-1 with TRBJ1-1; 7 bases line up with TRBD1. Trimming at V came to 0 bases and at J to 2 bases, leaving 10 bases not matched to a gene. The germline V gene encodes CDR1 SGHRS and CDR2 YFSETQ. CDR3 length: 17 amino acids. CDR3 region: CASSLAGTEGINTEAFF. CDR3 in DNA: TGCGCCAGCAGCTTGGCCGGGACAGAGGGCATCAACACTGAAGCTTTCTTT.

This clonotype was seen repeatedly, ten times or more. This rearrangement joins TRBV12-3 or TRBV12-4 to TRBJ1-5, with D unresolved. Trimming removed 5 bases from V and 3 bases from J, with 11 bases in between. The CDR3 extends over 14 amino acids. This CDR3 is CASSPLSPNQPQHF. The CDR3 DNA sequence: TGTGCCAGCAGTCCCCTCTCCCCCAATCAGCCCCAGCATTTT.

This clonotype was recorded at least ten times. The J gene is TRBJ2-7, the V gene TRBV10-3, with 11 bases identical to TRBD1. The CDR3 runs 17 residues. The germline V gene has CDR1 ENHRY and CDR2 SYGVKD. Trimming cost V 4 bases and J 0 bases; bases outside gene matches: 8. In DNA, the CDR3 is TGTGCCATCAGTGGGCAATCTGGACAGGGGGCCTCCTACGAGCAGTACGTC. Protein product: CAISGQSGQGASYEQYV.

This clonotype was picked up a small number of times. The CDR3 is CASSFPGLAAYEQYF. Here the CDR3 DNA reads TGTGCCAGCAGTTTTCCGGGACTAGCGGCCTACGAGCAGTACTTC. This chain connects TRBV11-2 to TRBJ2-7; 11 nucleotides match TRBD2. This CDR3 is 15 amino acids long. CDR1 and CDR2 (germline): SGHAT, FQNNGV. Trimming cost V 6 bases and J 2 bases; bases outside gene matches: 6.

The rearrangement links TRBV5-1 to TRBJ2-7, with 10 bases identical to TRBD2. J was trimmed by 4 bases and V by 0 bases; bases with no gene match: 7. The CDR3 extends over 16 amino acids. Germline CDR1 is SGHRS and CDR2 is YFSETQ. CDR3 region: CASSLDPSGSFYEQYF. As DNA, the CDR3 is TGCGCCAGCAGCTTGGACCCTAGCGGGAGTTTTTACGAGCAGTACTTC. The complete variable domain, with remaining parts taken from reference TRBV5-1 and TRBJ2-7, reads KAGVTQTPRYLIKTRGQQVTLSCSPISGHRSVSWYQQTPGQGLQFLFEYFSETQRNKGNFPGRFSGRQFSNSRSEMNVSTLELGDSALYLCASSLDPSGSFYEQYFGPGTRLTVT.

At least ten counts were recorded for this clonotype. The rearrangement links TRBV18 to TRBJ2-7; perhaps TRBD1 as D (6 bases). CDR3 length: 15 residues. Trimming removed 5 bases at V and 0 bases at J, with 14 bases between. Germline CDR1 and CDR2: KGHSH and LQKENI. As DNA, the CDR3 is TGTGCCAGCTCAAGTAGGCAGGGGAGCTCCTACGAGCAGTACTTC. This sequence encodes CASSSRQGSSYEQYF.

Ten or more counts support this clonotype. This chain uses TRBV11-2 with TRBJ2-1; TRBD2 aligns across 8 bases. This CDR3 has 18 amino acids. Trimming took 7 bases from V and 0 from J; bases not matched to a gene: 14. The germline V gene encodes CDR1 SGHAT and CDR2 FQNNGV. The CDR3 loop reads CASIKPGPGRASYNEQFF. The CDR3 region has the DNA TGTGCCAGCATCAAACCCGGCCCCGGGAGGGCCTCCTACAATGAGCAGTTCTTC.

In its sample, this clonotype was seen many times. J is TRBJ2-3 and V is TRBV3-1; 12 bases match TRBD1. CDR1 LGHDT and CDR2 YNNKEL come from the germline V gene (reference sequence). This CDR3 has 16 residues. Unmatched junction bases numbered 5, after V lost 2 bases and J lost 5 bases. CDR3 in DNA: TGTGCCAGCAGCCAACGGGACAGGGGGCTGGTAGATACGCAGTATTTT. This encodes CASSQRDRGLVDTQYF.

This clonotype was found many times. The J gene is TRBJ2-5, the V gene TRBV6-5, with D possibly matching TRBD1 (6 bases). V was cut by 4 bases and J by 1 base, with 16 bases left in between. Germline assignment: CDR1 MNHEY and CDR2 SVGAGI. CDR3 length: 16 amino acids. CDR3 coding DNA: TGTGCCAGCAGTTCAAAAAGTCAGGACAGCCAAGAGACCCAGTACTTC. It specifies CASSSKSQDSQETQYF.

This clonotype was seen more than once but under ten times. J is TRBJ1-5 and V is TRBV12-3 or TRBV12-4; D not resolved. The CDR3 runs 15 residues. V was cut by 6 bases and J by 3 bases, with 15 bases left in between. Written as DNA, the CDR3 is TGTGCCAGCAGCCCTAAGGGTGGGCCCAATCAGCCCCAGCATTTT. It yields the protein CASSPKGGPNQPQHF.

This chain joins TRBV27 and TRBJ2-3; TRBD2 might be the D (6 bases). Per germline, CDR1 MNHEY and CDR2 SMNVEV (reference sequence). The CDR3 spans 16 residues. V lost 5 bases to trimming and J lost 2 bases, with 17 bases between them. CDR3 residues: CASSPPPRGATDTQYF. The CDR3 coding sequence is TGTGCCAGCAGTCCCCCCCCGCGCGGGGCCACAGATACGCAGTATTTT.

The gene calls are TRBV3-1 and TRBJ1-2; 7 bases are a match to TRBD1. This CDR3 spans 13 amino acids. V shed 4 bases and J 5 bases; nucleotides not matched to a gene: 4. Germline CDR1 LGHDT, CDR2 YNNKEL (reference sequence). DNA for the CDR3: TGTGCCAGCAGCCGAGGGACAGCTTATGGCTACACCTTC. Translation gives CASSRGTAYGYTF.

The CDR3, as DNA: TGCGCCAGCAGCCTCCCAACATCGTTGCAAAACATTCAGTACTTC. It translates to CASSLPTSLQNIQYF. V usage is TRBV5-1 and J usage is TRBJ2-4; no clear D. This CDR3 comprises 15 residues. The V end was cut by 4 bases, the J end by 5 bases, with 16 bases between. CDR1 is SGHRS, CDR2 YFSETQ, per germline.

This clonotype came up a few times. The CDR3 region has the DNA TGTGCCAGCAGCTTAGAGCGGACTAGCGGGAGGAATGAGCAGTTCTTC. The encoded protein is CASSLERTSGRNEQFF. The rearrangement uses TRBV7-2 and TRBJ2-1, with 14 bases that match TRBD2. Germline CDR1 SGHTA, CDR2 FQGNSA. The CDR3 sequence is 16 residues long. V gave up 1 base and J gave up 7 bases; unmatched junction bases: 3.

This clonotype was seen ten or more times. This chain joins TRBV5-1 and TRBJ2-1; weak D call: TRBD1 (5 bases). CDR1 and CDR2 (germline): SGHRS, YFSETQ. The V end lost 4 bases, the J end lost 8 bases, and 13 bases lay between the germline ends. This CDR3 spans 13 amino acids. CDR3 sequence (DNA): TGCGCCAGCAGCGTAGGGGCCCTCGATGAGCAGTTCTTC. It encodes CASSVGALDEQFF. Complete variable domain (other parts from reference TRBV5-1 and TRBJ2-1): KAGVTQTPRYLIKTRGQQVTLSCSPISGHRSVSWYQQTPGQGLQFLFEYFSETQRNKGNFPGRFSGRQFSNSRSEMNVSTLELGDSALYLCASSVGALDEQFFGPGTRLTVL.

The table lists this clonotype with a few counts. V is TRBV6-1 and J is TRBJ2-5; weak D call: TRBD2 (6 bases). The CDR3 is 19 amino acids. V gave up 6 bases and J gave up 0 bases, with 26 bases separating them. Germline V gene sequence: CDR1 MNHNS, CDR2 SASEGT. The CDR3 DNA sequence: TGTGCCAGCAGAGTGAAGGCCCCCGGGGGACTTTGGTACCAAGAGACCCAGTACTTC. Translation gives CASRVKAPGGLWYQETQYF.

This clonotype was seen at least ten times. This chain joins TRBV27 and TRBJ1-4; no reliable D call. With 2 bases removed from V and 5 bases from J, the gap between germline ends came to 6 bases. The germline gives CDR1 MNHEY, CDR2 SMNVEV (reference sequence). The length of the CDR3 is 13 residues. The CDR3 coding sequence is TGTGCCAGCAGTTTAGGGATAAATGAAAAACTGTTTTTT. This encodes CASSLGINEKLFF.